These 15 T cell receptor beta chains share one sample of origin, sequenced in a study of CD8 T cells in Susac syndrome. Random hexamers were used to reverse transcribe an amount of roughly 0.5 to 1 ug RNA. TCRdb re-analysed the immunoSEQ multiplex PCR reads in MiXCR, keeping a single row per CDR3 protein. This sample has 65,000 to 95,000 distinct CDR3 sequences, with approximately 95% found just once. The sequencing sample was made of CD8+ T cells from PBMCs. These receptors came from a human donor with Susac syndrome.

V usage is TRBV20-1 and J usage is TRBJ2-7, with D perhaps matching TRBD2 (6 bases). Deletions cut 2 bases from V and 0 bases from J, with 11 bases between. The CDR3 contains 14 residues. Germline loops: CDR1 DFQATT, CDR2 SNEGSKA (reference sequence). The CDR3 nucleotides read TGCAGTGCTAGATCTGGGGGGAGCTCCTACGAGCAGTACTTC. This sequence encodes CSARSGGSSYEQYF.

The rearrangement links TRBV28 to TRBJ2-3; D call uncertain. The CDR3 runs 12 residues. Trimming removed 3 bases from V and 7 bases from J, with 8 bases in between. Per germline, CDR1 MDHEN and CDR2 SYDVKM. The CDR3 bases are TGTGCCAGCAGTTTTCTACTGAATACGCAGTATTTT. This codes for CASSFLLNTQYF.

CDR3 sequence reads: CSAIAGSLGGTGELFF. CDR3 sequence (DNA): TGCAGTGCTATAGCCGGGAGCCTAGGGGGAACCGGGGAGCTGTTTTTT. The chain employs TRBV20-1 and TRBJ2-2; D could derive from TRBD1 or TRBD2 (6 bases each). The germline V gene encodes CDR1 DFQATT and CDR2 SNEGSKA (reference sequence). V dropped 4 bases and J dropped 5 bases, with 20 bases sitting between them. The CDR3 loop spans 16 amino acids.

The DNA for the CDR3 is TGTGCCAGCAGCCAAGGAACCACTGAAGCTTTCTTT. Translating gives CASSQGTTEAFF. The V gene is TRBV3-1, the J gene TRBJ1-1, with D hard to call. The CDR3 totals 12 residues. Between the trimmed V and J ends, which lost 1 base and 4 bases, there was a span of 4 bases. Per germline, CDR1 LGHDT and CDR2 YNNKEL (reference sequence).

V gene TRBV6-1 combines with J gene TRBJ2-7; TRBD1 is a possible D gene (5 bases). Trimming shortened V by 2 bases and J by 0 bases, and 14 bases separated the two germline ends. The CDR3 has 16 amino acids. Per germline, CDR1 MNHNS and CDR2 SASEGT. The CDR3 reads CASSESDTLSSYEQYF. The CDR3 region has the DNA TGTGCCAGCAGTGAATCGGACACTCTGAGCTCCTACGAGCAGTACTTC.

The V and J genes are TRBV28 and TRBJ2-1; TRBD2 matches at 11 bases. Germline CDR1 reads MDHEN; CDR2 reads SYDVKM. Germline trimming cut 5 bases from V and 10 bases from J; bases unmatched to any gene: 10. This CDR3 contains 15 residues. The DNA for the CDR3 is TGTGCCAGCAGTCCCGTAGCGGGAGGGTACTCCGAGCAGTTCTTC. Amino acid sequence: CASSPVAGGYSEQFF.

V usage is TRBV25-1 and J usage is TRBJ2-6; D gene uncertain. CDR1 is MGHDK and CDR2 is SYGVNS in the germline V gene. Trimming shortened V by 6 bases and J by 4 bases, and 10 bases separated the two germline ends. The CDR3 runs to 14 residues. CDR3 bases: TGTGCCAGCAGCGGCGTGGAGGGGGCCAACGTCCTGACTTTC. Translating it yields CASSGVEGANVLTF.

The chain uses TRBV5-1 and TRBJ2-5, with D uncertain. The CDR3 is 12 amino acids. The V gene lost 0 bases and the J gene lost 7 bases, with 7 bases spanning the gap. The V gene's germline CDR1 is SGHRS and CDR2 YFSETQ. The DNA of the CDR3 is TGCGCCAGCAGCTTGGATCGAGCGACCCAGTACTTC. Amino acid sequence: CASSLDRATQYF.

This clonotype was observed a single time. The chain couples TRBV6-5 to TRBJ2-1, with D unclear. Per the germline V gene, CDR1 is MNHEY and CDR2 is SVGAGI. The CDR3 has 13 amino acids. Trimming took 5 bases from V and 4 from J, leaving 9 bases between them. In nucleotides, the CDR3 is TGTGCCAGCAGTGAAAGGTCATACAATGAGCAGTTCTTC. Encoded protein: CASSERSYNEQFF.

The genes are TRBV30 and TRBJ2-3; 7 bases line up with TRBD2. The V and J ends lost 7 bases and 4 bases, in that order; junction bases with no gene match: 5. This CDR3 region has 12 residues. The germline CDR1 and CDR2 sequences are GTSNPN and SVGIG (reference sequence). The CDR3 DNA sequence: TGTGCCTACACAGCGGGATCAGATACGCAGTATTTT. Translation: CAYTAGSDTQYF.

V and J are TRBV27 and TRBJ2-1; 10 bases match TRBD2. This CDR3 region has 16 residues. J gave up 4 bases and V 6 bases, and 9 bases lay outside the gene matches. Germline CDR1 is MNHEY and CDR2 is SMNVEV (reference sequence). The CDR3, as DNA: TGTGCCAGCAGCTTTCAAGCGGGAGGGGGTTACAATGAGCAGTTCTTC. Translated, it gives CASSFQAGGGYNEQFF.

This clonotype was seen a few times. This chain's CDR3 is CASSLAFRTGEETQYF. Written as DNA, the CDR3 is TGTGCCAGCAGCTTGGCCTTTAGGACGGGGGAAGAGACCCAGTACTTC. This chain links TRBV5-4 with TRBJ2-5; weak D call: TRBD2 (6 bases). V was cut by 0 bases and J by 3 bases, with 15 bases left in between. Germline V gene sequence: CDR1 SGHNT, CDR2 YYREEE (reference sequence). This CDR3 contains 16 residues.

The genes are TRBV6-1 and TRBJ2-1, with 10 bases lining up with TRBD2. There are 15 residues in the CDR3. Germline V gene sequence: CDR1 MNHNS, CDR2 SASEGT. Trimming cost V 1 base and J 9 bases; bases outside gene matches: 6. CDR3 DNA sequence: TGTGCCAGCAGTGAAGAGGCTAGCGGGAGCGCTGAGCAGTTCTTC. Residues: CASSEEASGSAEQFF.

The chain is built from TRBV20-1 and TRBJ1-2, with 8 nucleotides matching TRBD1. V trimming: 1 base; J trimming: 8 bases; junction bases outside the gene matches: 9. Germline lookup yields CDR1 DFQATT and CDR2 SNEGSKA (reference sequence). CDR3 size: 14 residues. Written as DNA, the CDR3 is TGCAGTGCTAGAGTTGGACAGGGCATGGAGGGCTACACCTTC. It specifies CSARVGQGMEGYTF.

The chain employs TRBV15 and TRBJ2-7; 9 positions match TRBD1. Germline V gene data show CDR1 as LNHNV and CDR2 as YYDKDF (reference sequence). With V trimmed by 3 bases and J by 3 bases, 6 bases remained unmatched. The length of the CDR3 is 15 residues. Written as DNA, the CDR3 is TGTGCCACCAGCAGCGACAGGGGACAGGGCTACGAGCAGTACTTC. Translation gives CATSSDRGQGYEQYF.